This is a list of T cell receptor beta chains from one sample in a study of cytomegalovirus exposure and HLA in healthy donors. TCRdb's copy holds only in-frame clones and misses some; the assay was immunoSEQ multiplex PCR. The sample has 180,000 or so clones, more than 70% seen once; the top ten hold about 7.7%. The sample was PBMCs. These receptors came from a woman in her 40s in good health and CMV-seropositive. CDR3s include the opening cysteine and the closing phenylalanine or tryptophan. The order of the fields is D gene, V gene, CDR3 length, clone size, J gene, CDR3 DNA, CDR3 protein. A D gene is named only where the DNA matches it firmly. Clone size appears in some rows only: once, few, many, or a class for an expanded clone.

>-|TRBV11-3|15|-|TRBJ2-3
TGTGCCAGCAGCCGCGGACTACTGAACACAGATACGCAGTATTTT
CASSRGLLNTDTQYF
>TRBD1|TRBV28|16|-|TRBJ2-2
TGTGCCAGCAGTCGTCCGGGACAGTCGAACACCGGGGAGCTGTTTTTT
CASSRPGQSNTGELFF
>TRBD2|TRBV6-6|16|-|TRBJ2-1
TGTGCCAGCAGTTACCGGCGGGAGGACCCCTACAATGAGCAGTTCTTC
CASSYRREDPYNEQFF
>-|TRBV15|15|-|TRBJ2-2
TGTGCCACCAGCAGAGATCGGGGGACCTCCGGGGAGCTGTTTTTT
CATSRDRGTSGELFF
>-|TRBV5-1|14|-|TRBJ2-4
TGCGCCAGCAGCTTGGCCGGGACTGAAAACATTCAGTACTTC
CASSLAGTENIQYF
>-|TRBV2|14|-|TRBJ2-2
TGTGCCAGCACGCCGCGGGGGAACACCGGGGAGCTGTTTTTT
CASTPRGNTGELFF
>TRBD1|TRBV6-5|13|once|TRBJ1-2
TGTGCCAGCAGGAGGGACAGCGCAGGGGGCTACACCTTC
CASRRDSAGGYTF
>TRBD2|TRBV2|16|-|TRBJ2-2
TGTGCCAGCAGGAACTGGGGGGGTCTGAACACCGGGGAGCTGTTTTTT
CASRNWGGLNTGELFF
>-|TRBV29-1|13|-|TRBJ2-1
TGCAGCGTTGAAGATTACAGGAGAAATGAGCAGTTCTTC
CSVEDYRRNEQFF
>-|TRBV29-1|11|-|TRBJ1-1
TGCAGCGCGACTGGGAACACTGAAGCTTTCTTT
CSATGNTEAFF
>-|TRBV19|11|-|TRBJ2-7
TGTGCCAGTAGAGCCGGGAACGAGCAGTACTTC
CASRAGNEQYF
>-|TRBV2|15|-|TRBJ1-2
TGTGCCAGCAGTGAACTAGACCCACGGGTCTATGGCTACACCTTC
CASSELDPRVYGYTF
>TRBD1|TRBV18|15|-|TRBJ1-4
TGTGCCAGCTCACCAGGGACAGGGAGGAGTGAAAAACTGTTTTTT
CASSPGTGRSEKLFF
>-|TRBV28|12|-|TRBJ1-1
TGTGCCAGCACATCCGGGACACGAAGAGCTTTCTTT
CASTSGTRRAFF
>-|TRBV2|16|-|TRBJ1-2
TGTGCCAGCAGTGGTGGGGCAGGGCTTGTCACCTATGGCTACACCTTC
CASSGGAGLVTYGYTF
>-|TRBV7-9|14|few|TRBJ2-1
TGTGCCAGCAGCTTAAAGTCGGAAGGGAGTGAGCAGTTCTTC
CASSLKSEGSEQFF
>-|TRBV19|16|-|TRBJ1-1
TGTGCCAGTAAAATCGGCCCTGGGCACCCGAACACTGAAGCTTTCTTT
CASKIGPGHPNTEAFF
>TRBD2|TRBV11-2|16|-|TRBJ2-1
TGTGCCAGCAGCCAGGGACTAGCGGGCGGGGTAGATGAGCAGTTCTTC
CASSQGLAGGVDEQFF
>-|TRBV18|14|-|TRBJ2-3
TGTGCCAGCACCTCCGGGATTTCGGCAGATACGCAGTATTTT
CASTSGISADTQYF
>TRBD1|TRBV27|18|-|TRBJ2-2
TGTGCCAGCAGTTTATTCCCCCCGGGACAGGGGGCGACCGGGGAGCTGTTTTTT
CASSLFPPGQGATGELFF
>TRBD1|TRBV19|14|-|TRBJ1-5
TGTGCCAGTATCATGACAGGGGGCAATCAGCCCCAGCATTTT
CASIMTGGNQPQHF
>TRBD2|TRBV9|15|-|TRBJ2-1
TGTGCCAGCAGCAAAACCGGGACTAGTGATAATGAGCAGTTCTTC
CASSKTGTSDNEQFF
>-|TRBV19|13|-|TRBJ2-3
TGTGCCAGTAGTGTGACTAGCACAGATACGCAGTATTTT
CASSVTSTDTQYF
>-|TRBV7-2|14|few|TRBJ2-3
TGTGCCAGCAGCTCAAGACCCGGGGGAGATACGCAGTATTTT
CASSSRPGGDTQYF
>-|TRBV28|17|-|TRBJ2-4
TGTGCCAGCAGGCCCCGAGGAGCGGCACTAGCCAAAAACATTCAGTACTTC
CASRPRGAALAKNIQYF
>TRBD1|TRBV28|15|-|TRBJ2-1
TGTGCCAGCAGTCCCGGGACAGGGGTACACAATGAGCAGTTCTTC
CASSPGTGVHNEQFF
>-|TRBV5-3|18|-|TRBJ1-3
TGTGCCAGAAGCTTGAAGTGGAGTAAGGAAATGGCCGAGAACACCATATATTTT
CARSLKWSKEMAENTIYF
>TRBD1|TRBV5-6|16|-|TRBJ2-2
TGTGCCAGCAGCTCAACAGGGGGCCCTAGTACCGGGGAGCTGTTTTTT
CASSSTGGPSTGELFF
>-|TRBV29-1|15|-|TRBJ1-3
TGCAGCGTTGAGGACAGTACTCGCTCTGGAAACACCATATATTTT
CSVEDSTRSGNTIYF
>TRBD1|TRBV5-1|16|-|TRBJ2-2
TGCGCCAGCACTGAAGCAGGGGGAACCAACACCGGGGAGCTGTTTTTT
CASTEAGGTNTGELFF
>TRBD1|TRBV6-1|13|once|TRBJ1-5
TGTGCCAGCAGTTTGGGACAGGGTTTGCCCCAGCATTTT
CASSLGQGLPQHF
>-|TRBV6-4|13|-|TRBJ2-3
TGTGCCAGCAGTGATAGTCAGGCAGATACGCAGTATTTT
CASSDSQADTQYF
>-|TRBV7-9|14|-|TRBJ1-4
TGTGCCAGCAGCTTAACCCGCGGTAAAGAAAAACTGTTTTTT
CASSLTRGKEKLFF
>-|TRBV28|17|-|TRBJ2-5
TGTGCCAGCAGTTCTTTAAGGGGCAGTTTCAAACAAGAGACCCAGTACTTC
CASSSLRGSFKQETQYF
>TRBD1|TRBV29-1|13|-|TRBJ2-1
TGCAGCGTTGAGGACAGGGAGTTCTTAGAGCAGTTCTTC
CSVEDREFLEQFF
>TRBD2|TRBV30|16|-|TRBJ2-1
TGTGCCTGGAGTACACGGGGACTAGCGGGGGGAAATGAGCAGTTCTTC
CAWSTRGLAGGNEQFF
>-|TRBV28|13|few|TRBJ2-7
TGTGCCAGCGGAGAGGGTAGATACTACGAGCAGTACTTC
CASGEGRYYEQYF
>TRBD1|TRBV7-6|13|-|TRBJ2-7
TGTGCCAGCAGCACCACAGGGGGCGCCGAGCAGTACTTC
CASSTTGGAEQYF